Included here is one T cell receptor (beta chain) sequence, with context. Source study methods: For nucleated cells, counts were estimated from reference gene primer amplification. Here immunoSEQ multiplex PCR was the method, and the copy in TCRdb shows in-frame clones only, minus some. For V, J and clone size, that table is used; D and trimming come from the DNA. The sample has roughly 50,000 clones; around 72% are singletons. V shed 4 bases and J 2 bases; nucleotides not matched to a gene: 4. This CDR3 has 14 residues. Germline loops: CDR1 SGHNT, CDR2 YYREEE (reference sequence). The record originates from a study of blood T cell repertoires in COVID-19. Study in general: There were acute and convalescent COVID-19 samples, and they came from the United States, Italy and Spain. From T cells, B-cell-depleted T cells, or PBMCs came the material, which was cDNA or gDNA.

This TCR was sampled from a human donor with active or convalescent COVID-19. The donor label of this sample is uncertain. This chain connects TRBV5-4 to TRBJ2-3, with TRBD2 matching 7 bases. The sequenced sample consisted of peripheral blood. CDR3 region: CASSPAGFTDTQYF. CDR3 bases: TGTGCCAGCAGCCCAGCGGGATTCACAGATACGCAGTATTTT.